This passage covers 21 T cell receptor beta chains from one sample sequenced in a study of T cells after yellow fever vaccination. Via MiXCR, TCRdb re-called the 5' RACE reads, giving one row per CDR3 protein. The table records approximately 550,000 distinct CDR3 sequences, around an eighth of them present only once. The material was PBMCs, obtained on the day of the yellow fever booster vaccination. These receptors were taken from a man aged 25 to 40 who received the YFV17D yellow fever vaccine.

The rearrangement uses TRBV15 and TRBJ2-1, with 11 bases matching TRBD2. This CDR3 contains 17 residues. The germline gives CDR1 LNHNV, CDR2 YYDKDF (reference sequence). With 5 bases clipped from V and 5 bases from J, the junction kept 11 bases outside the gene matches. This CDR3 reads CATSGRLAGGPDNEQFF. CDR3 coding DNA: TGTGCCACCAGCGGAAGATTAGCGGGAGGGCCTGACAATGAGCAGTTCTTC.

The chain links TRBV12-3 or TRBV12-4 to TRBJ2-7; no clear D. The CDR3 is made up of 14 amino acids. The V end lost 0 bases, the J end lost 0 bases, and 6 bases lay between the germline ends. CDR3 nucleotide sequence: TGTGCCAGCAGTTTAGCCACCAGCTCCTACGAGCAGTACTTC. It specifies CASSLATSSYEQYF.

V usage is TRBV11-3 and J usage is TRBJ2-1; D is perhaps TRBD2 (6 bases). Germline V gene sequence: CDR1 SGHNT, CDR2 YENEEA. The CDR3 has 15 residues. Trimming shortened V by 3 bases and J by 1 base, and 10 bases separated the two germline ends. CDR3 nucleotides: TGTGCCAGCAGCTTTGGCGGGAATTCCTACAATGAGCAGTTCTTC. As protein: CASSFGGNSYNEQFF.

CDR3 in DNA: TGCGCCAGCAGCTTGGAAGCGACTAGCGGGAAAGAGACCCAGTACTTC. Its translation is CASSLEATSGKETQYF. The gene calls are TRBV5-1 and TRBJ2-5, with 11 bases aligning to TRBD2. The CDR3 is made up of 16 amino acids. Germline values: CDR1 SGHRS, CDR2 YFSETQ. V gave up 0 bases and J gave up 3 bases; unmatched junction bases: 4.

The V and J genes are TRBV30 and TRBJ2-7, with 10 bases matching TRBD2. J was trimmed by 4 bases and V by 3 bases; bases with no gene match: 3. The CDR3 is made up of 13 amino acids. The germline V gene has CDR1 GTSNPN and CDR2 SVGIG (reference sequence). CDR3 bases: TGTGCCTGGAGCCTAGCGGGAGTGTACGAGCAGTACTTC. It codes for CAWSLAGVYEQYF.

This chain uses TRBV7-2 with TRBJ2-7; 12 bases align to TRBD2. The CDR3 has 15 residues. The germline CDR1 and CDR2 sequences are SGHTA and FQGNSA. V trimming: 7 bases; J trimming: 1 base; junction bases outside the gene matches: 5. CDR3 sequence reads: CASTAGLAGSYEQYF. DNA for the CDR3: TGTGCCAGCACCGCAGGACTAGCGGGATCCTACGAGCAGTACTTC.

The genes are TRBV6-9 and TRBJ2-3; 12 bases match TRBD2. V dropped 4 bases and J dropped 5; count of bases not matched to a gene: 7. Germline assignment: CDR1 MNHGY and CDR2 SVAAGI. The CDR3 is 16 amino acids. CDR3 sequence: CASSSHRLAGEDTQYF. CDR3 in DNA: TGTGCCAGCAGTTCCCACAGACTAGCGGGAGAAGATACGCAGTATTTT.

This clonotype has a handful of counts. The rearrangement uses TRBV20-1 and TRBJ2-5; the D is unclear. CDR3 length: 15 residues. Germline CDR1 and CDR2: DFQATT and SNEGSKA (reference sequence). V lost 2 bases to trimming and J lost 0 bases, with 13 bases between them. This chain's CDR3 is CSARSNGEYQETQYF. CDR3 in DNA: TGCAGTGCTAGATCTAACGGAGAGTACCAAGAGACCCAGTACTTC.

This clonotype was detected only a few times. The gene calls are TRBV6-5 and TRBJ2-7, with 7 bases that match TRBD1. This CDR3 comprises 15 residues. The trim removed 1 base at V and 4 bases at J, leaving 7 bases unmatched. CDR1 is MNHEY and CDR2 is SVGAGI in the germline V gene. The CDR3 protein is CASSYYPDRTYEQYF. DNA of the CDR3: TGTGCCAGCAGTTACTATCCGGACAGGACATACGAGCAGTACTTC.

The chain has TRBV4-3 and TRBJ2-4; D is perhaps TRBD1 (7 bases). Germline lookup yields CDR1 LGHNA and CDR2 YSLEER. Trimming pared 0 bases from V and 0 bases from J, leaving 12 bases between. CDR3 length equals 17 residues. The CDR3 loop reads CASSQERQGLAKNIQYF. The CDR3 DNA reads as TGCGCCAGCAGCCAAGAACGACAGGGACTAGCCAAAAACATTCAGTACTTC.

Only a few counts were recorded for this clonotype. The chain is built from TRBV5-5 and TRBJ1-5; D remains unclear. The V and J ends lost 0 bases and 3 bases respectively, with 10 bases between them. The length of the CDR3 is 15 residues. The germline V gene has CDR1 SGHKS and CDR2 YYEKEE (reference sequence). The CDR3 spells CASSLASGPNQPQHF. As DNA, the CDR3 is TGTGCCAGCAGCTTGGCCTCAGGCCCCAATCAGCCCCAGCATTTT.

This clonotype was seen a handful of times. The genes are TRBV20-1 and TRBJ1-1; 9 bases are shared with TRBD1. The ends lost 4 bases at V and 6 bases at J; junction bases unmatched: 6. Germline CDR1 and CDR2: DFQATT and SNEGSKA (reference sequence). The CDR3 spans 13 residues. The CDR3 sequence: CSAKGQGTAEAFF. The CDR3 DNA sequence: TGCAGTGCTAAAGGACAGGGGACGGCTGAAGCTTTCTTT.

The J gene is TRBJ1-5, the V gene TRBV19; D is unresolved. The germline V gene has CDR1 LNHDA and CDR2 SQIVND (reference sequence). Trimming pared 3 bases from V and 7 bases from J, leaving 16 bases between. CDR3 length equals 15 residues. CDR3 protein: CASSIDGVVLQPQHF. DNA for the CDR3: TGTGCCAGTAGTATCGACGGTGTGGTCTTGCAGCCCCAGCATTTT.

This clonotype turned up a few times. The CDR3 protein is CAWSVGGTDTQYF. The CDR3 nucleotides read TGTGCCTGGAGTGTAGGAGGCACAGATACGCAGTATTTT. The V call is TRBV30, the J call TRBJ2-3; D is unresolved. Germline CDR1 is GTSNPN and CDR2 is SVGIG (reference sequence). The CDR3 runs 13 residues. The V and J ends lost 0 bases and 1 base respectively, with 5 bases between them.

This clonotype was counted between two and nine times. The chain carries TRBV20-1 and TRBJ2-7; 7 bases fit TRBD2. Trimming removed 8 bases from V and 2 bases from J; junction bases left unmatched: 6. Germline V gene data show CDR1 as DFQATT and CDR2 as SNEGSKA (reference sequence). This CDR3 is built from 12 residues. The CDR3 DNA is TGCAGTATTCTAGGACTAGCCTACGAGCAGTACTTC. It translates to CSILGLAYEQYF.

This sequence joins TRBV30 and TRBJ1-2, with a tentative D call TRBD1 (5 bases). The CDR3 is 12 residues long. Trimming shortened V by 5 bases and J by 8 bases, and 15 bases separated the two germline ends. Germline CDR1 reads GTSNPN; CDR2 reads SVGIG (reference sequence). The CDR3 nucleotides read TGTGCCTGGTCCAGGGAGGTTCGCGGCTACACCTTC. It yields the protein CAWSREVRGYTF.

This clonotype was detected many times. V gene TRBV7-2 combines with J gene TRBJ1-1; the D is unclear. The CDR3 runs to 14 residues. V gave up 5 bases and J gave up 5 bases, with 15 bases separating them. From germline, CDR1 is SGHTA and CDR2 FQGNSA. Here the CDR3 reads CASSREGGVTEAFF. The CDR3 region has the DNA TGTGCCAGCAGCCGCGAGGGTGGGGTGACTGAAGCTTTCTTT. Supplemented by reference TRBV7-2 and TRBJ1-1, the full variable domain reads GAGVSQSPSNKVTEKGKDVELRCDPISGHTALYWYRQSLGQGLEFLIYFQGNSAPDKSGLPSDRFSAERTGGSVSTLTIQRTQQEDSAVYLCASSREGGVTEAFFGQGTRLTVV.

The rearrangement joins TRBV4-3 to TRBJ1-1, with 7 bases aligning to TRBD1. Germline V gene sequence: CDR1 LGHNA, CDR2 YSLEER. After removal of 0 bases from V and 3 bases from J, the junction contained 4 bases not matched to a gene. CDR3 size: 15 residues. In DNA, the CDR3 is TGCGCCAGCAGCCAAGATGCAGGGGGAGACACTGAAGCTTTCTTT. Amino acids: CASSQDAGGDTEAFF.

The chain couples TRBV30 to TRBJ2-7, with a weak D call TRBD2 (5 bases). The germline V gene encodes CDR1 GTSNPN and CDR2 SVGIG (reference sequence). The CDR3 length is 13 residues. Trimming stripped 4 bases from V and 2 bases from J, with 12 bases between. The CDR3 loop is CAWTRGLTYEQYF. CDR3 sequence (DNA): TGTGCCTGGACTCGGGGTCTTACCTACGAGCAGTACTTC.

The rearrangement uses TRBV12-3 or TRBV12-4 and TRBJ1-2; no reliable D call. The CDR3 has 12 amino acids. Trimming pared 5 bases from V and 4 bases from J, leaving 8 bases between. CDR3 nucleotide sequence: TGTGCCAGCAGTAGTCAGAGCTATGGCTACACCTTC. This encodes CASSSQSYGYTF.

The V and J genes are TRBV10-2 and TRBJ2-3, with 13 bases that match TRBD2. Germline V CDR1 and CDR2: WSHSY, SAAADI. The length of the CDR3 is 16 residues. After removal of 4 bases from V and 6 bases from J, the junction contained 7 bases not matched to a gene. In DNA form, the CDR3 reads TGCGCCAGCAGTGTTGGACTAGCGGGAGCTATGGATACGCAGTATTTT. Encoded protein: CASSVGLAGAMDTQYF.